The clone carrying this T cell receptor beta chain was seen at least ten times. The antigen is undetermined. The source material, RNA transcripts, was used to amplify TCR beta CDR3 regions. HTBI primers were the set used in a first-round RT-PCR of the TCR CDR3. From the multiplex PCR reads, TCRdb called clonotypes with MiXCR, one entry per CDR3 protein. The table includes roughly 400,000 distinct CDR3 sequences, about 15% detected once. This specimen comes from a study of T cells in Graves' hyperthyroidism and ophthalmopathy. Study observations and caveats: The model identified upcoming ophthalmopathy a median approximately 6.5 months ahead of onset. In blood, most of the thyroid clonotypes expanded above 0.001 were also present. Separation of ophthalmopathy from stable hyperthyroidism was achieved by a 13 V-J model.

Germline CDR1 is DFQATT and CDR2 is SNEGSKA (reference sequence). This CDR3 is 14 amino acids long. V dropped 3 bases and J dropped 0; count of bases not matched to a gene: 4. Newly diagnosed hyperthyroidism, duration under 2 months, in patients aged 18 to 65. The source is a young woman with Graves' hyperthyroidism that later progressed to Graves' ophthalmopathy. This chain links TRBV20-1 with TRBJ2-7; 8 nucleotides line up with TRBD1. The specimen sequenced was blood. The CDR3 region has the DNA TGCAGTGCTAGGGACAGGGATTTCTCCTACGAGCAGTACTTC. This codes for CSARDRDFSYEQYF.